The entry below describes one TCR beta chain. The repertoire was sequenced with immunoSEQ multiplex PCR; TCRdb's copy has only in-frame clones and lacks some. The sample shows 25,000 to 30,000 clones, over 55% of them seen only once. This entry comes from a study of cytotoxic CD8 clonotypes in ibrutinib-treated CLL. Study background: There were about a dozen relapsed/refractory patients and roughly 15 treatment-naive patients, and under 18 were IGHV unmutated. Responses: around 24 partial, 2 complete; after median approximately 70 months, around 14 stayed remitted, around twelve progressed.

This CDR3 region has 14 residues. CDR1 is SNHLY, CDR2 FYNNEI, per germline. The V and J ends lost 7 bases and 0 bases respectively, with 10 bases between them. The sequence came from a human donor with chronic lymphocytic leukemia. The chain recombines TRBV2 with TRBJ1-5; D remains unclear. This material consisted of PBMCs, taken after 24 months of ibrutinib treatment. The CDR3 DNA follows: TGTGCCAGCAAGACGGTCGATAGCAATCAGCCCCAGCATTTT. This codes for CASKTVDSNQPQHF.